This T cell receptor beta chain was recorded in a study of CD8 T cells in ankylosing spondylitis. With 4 bases removed from V and 2 bases from J, the gap between germline ends came to 13 bases. This CDR3 comprises 15 residues. In germline, CDR1 is SGDLS, CDR2 YYNGEE. TCRdb re-analysed the 5' RACE reads in MiXCR, keeping a single row per CDR3 protein. This table has roughly 170,000 distinct CDR3 sequences, 8.5% to 10% appearing once. There are a few counts of this clonotype. The chain links TRBV9 to TRBJ1-3; D gene unclear. The sample comprised blood, either unsorted or a sorted T cell fraction (not recorded which). The receptor was isolated from a female donor with ankylosing spondylitis or in good health (not recorded which). The CDR3 here is CASSPTITPGNTIYF. The CDR3 DNA follows: TGTGCCAGCAGCCCCACCATCACGCCTGGAAACACCATATATTTT.